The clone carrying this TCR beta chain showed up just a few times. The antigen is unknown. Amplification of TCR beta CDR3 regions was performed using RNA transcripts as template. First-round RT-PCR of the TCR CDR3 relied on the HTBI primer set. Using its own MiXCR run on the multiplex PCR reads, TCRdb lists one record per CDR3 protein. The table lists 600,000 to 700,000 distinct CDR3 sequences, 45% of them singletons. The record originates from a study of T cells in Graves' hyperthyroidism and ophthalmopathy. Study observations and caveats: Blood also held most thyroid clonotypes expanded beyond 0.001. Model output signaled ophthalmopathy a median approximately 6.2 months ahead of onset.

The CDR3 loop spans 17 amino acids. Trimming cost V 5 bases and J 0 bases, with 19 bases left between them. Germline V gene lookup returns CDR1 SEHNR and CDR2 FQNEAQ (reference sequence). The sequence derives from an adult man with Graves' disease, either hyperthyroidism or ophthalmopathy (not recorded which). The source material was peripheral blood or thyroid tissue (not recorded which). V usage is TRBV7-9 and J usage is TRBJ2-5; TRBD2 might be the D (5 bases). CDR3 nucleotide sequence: TGTGCCAGCAGCCCCCCCCCAGAGGGTTCGTACCAAGAGACCCAGTACTTC. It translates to CASSPPPEGSYQETQYF.